These 3 T cell receptor beta chains were all obtained from the same sample, sequenced in a study of cytomegalovirus exposure and HLA in healthy donors. Vbeta (60) and Jbeta (13) primers were used in the PCR. Measured with immunoSEQ multiplex PCR; TCRdb has only the in-frame clones, and not every one. The repertoire holds roughly 200,000 clones, with 70% to 80% as singletons. Sequencing was performed on PBMCs. The receptors stem from a woman in her thirties in good health and CMV-seropositive.

This clone is a singleton in its sample. V is TRBV28 and J is TRBJ1-6; a weak D match, TRBD1 (5 bases). The CDR3 covers 13 residues. Germline CDR1 and CDR2: MDHEN and SYDVKM. V lost 6 bases and J lost 7, with 10 bases in between. The chain's CDR3 is CASRGSGNSPLHF. The CDR3 nucleotides read TGTGCCAGCAGGGGGTCAGGGAATTCACCCCTCCACTTT.

The gene calls are TRBV12-5 and TRBJ2-1; D call uncertain. From germline, CDR1 is LGHNT and CDR2 FRNRAP. The CDR3 covers 13 residues. V was clipped by 2 bases and J by 3 bases, with 5 bases between them. CDR3 sequence: CASGLSSYNEQFF. The CDR3 region has the DNA TGTGCTAGTGGTTTGTCCAGCTACAATGAGCAGTTCTTC.

CDR3 DNA: TGTGCCATACAGGGGCAAACCTACGAGCAGTACTTC. Amino acid sequence: CAIQGQTYEQYF. This sequence joins TRBV6-5 and TRBJ2-7, with TRBD1 matching over 7 bases. There are 12 residues in the CDR3. V was clipped by 10 bases and J by 2 bases; unmatched bases: 5. CDR1 MNHEY and CDR2 SVGAGI come from the germline V gene.